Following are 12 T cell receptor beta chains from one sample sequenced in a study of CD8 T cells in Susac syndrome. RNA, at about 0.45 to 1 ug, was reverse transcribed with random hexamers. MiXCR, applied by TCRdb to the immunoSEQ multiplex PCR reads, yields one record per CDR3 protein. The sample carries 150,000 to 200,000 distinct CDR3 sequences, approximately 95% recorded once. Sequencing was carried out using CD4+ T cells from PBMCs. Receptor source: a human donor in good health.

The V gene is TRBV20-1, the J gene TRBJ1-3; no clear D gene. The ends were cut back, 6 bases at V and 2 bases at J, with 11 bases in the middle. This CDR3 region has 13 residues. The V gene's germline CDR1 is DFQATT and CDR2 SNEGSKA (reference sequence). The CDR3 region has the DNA TGCAGTGCCGCCACGACCACTGGAAACACCATATATTTT. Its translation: CSAATTTGNTIYF.

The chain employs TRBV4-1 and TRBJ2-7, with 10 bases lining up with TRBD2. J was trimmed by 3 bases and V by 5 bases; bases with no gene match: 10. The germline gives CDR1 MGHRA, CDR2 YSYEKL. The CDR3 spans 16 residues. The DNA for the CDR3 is TGCGCCAGCAGCGACGAAGCGGGAGGGTTTCTCTACGAGCAGTACTTC. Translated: CASSDEAGGFLYEQYF.

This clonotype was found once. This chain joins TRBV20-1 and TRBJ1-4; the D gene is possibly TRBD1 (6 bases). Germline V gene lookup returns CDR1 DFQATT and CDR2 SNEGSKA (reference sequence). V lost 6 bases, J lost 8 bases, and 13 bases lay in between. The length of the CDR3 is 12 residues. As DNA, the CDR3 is TGCAGTGCGTCACACGGGGGCGAAAAACTGTTTTTT. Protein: CSASHGGEKLFF.

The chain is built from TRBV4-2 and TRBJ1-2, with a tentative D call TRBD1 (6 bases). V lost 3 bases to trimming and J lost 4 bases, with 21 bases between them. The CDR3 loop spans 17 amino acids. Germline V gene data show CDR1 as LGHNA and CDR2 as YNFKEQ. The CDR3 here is CASSQVGQLGFGYGYTF. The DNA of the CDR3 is TGTGCCAGCAGCCAGGTCGGACAGCTAGGGTTTGGCTATGGCTACACCTTC.

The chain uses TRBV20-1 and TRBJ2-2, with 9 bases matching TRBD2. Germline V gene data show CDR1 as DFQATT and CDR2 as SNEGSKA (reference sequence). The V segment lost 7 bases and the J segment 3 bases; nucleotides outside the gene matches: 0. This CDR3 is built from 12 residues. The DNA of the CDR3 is TGCAGTGTAGCGGGGGACACCGGGGAGCTGTTTTTT. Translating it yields CSVAGDTGELFF.

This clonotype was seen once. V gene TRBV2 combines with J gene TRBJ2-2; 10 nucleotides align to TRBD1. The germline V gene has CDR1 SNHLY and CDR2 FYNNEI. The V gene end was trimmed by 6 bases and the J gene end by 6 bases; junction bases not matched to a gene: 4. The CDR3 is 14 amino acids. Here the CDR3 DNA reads TGTGCCAGCAGCGGGACAGGGGTAGCCGGGGAGCTGTTTTTT. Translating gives CASSGTGVAGELFF.

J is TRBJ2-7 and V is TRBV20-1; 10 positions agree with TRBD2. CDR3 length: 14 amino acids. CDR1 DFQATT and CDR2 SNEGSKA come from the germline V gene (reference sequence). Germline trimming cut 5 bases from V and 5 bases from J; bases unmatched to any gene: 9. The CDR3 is CSARTSGKRDEQYF. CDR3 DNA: TGCAGTGCTCGTACTAGCGGGAAGAGGGACGAGCAGTACTTC.

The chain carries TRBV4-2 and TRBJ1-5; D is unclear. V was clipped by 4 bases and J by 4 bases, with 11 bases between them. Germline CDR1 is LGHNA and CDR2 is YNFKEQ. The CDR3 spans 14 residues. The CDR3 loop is CASSLVGYNQPQHF. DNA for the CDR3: TGTGCCAGCAGCCTCGTGGGGTATAATCAGCCCCAGCATTTT.

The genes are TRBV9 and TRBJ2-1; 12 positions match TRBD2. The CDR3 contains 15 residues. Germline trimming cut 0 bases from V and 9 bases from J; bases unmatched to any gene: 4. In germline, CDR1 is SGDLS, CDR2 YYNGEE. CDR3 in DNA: TGTGCCAGCAGCGTAGGACTAGCGGGAGAGGGTGAGCAGTTCTTC. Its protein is CASSVGLAGEGEQFF.

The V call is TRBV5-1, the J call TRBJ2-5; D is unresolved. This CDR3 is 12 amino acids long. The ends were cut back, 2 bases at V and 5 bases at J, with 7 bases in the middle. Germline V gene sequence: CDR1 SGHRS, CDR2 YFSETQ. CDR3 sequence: CASSFQSETQYF. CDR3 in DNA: TGCGCCAGCAGCTTCCAGAGTGAGACCCAGTACTTC.

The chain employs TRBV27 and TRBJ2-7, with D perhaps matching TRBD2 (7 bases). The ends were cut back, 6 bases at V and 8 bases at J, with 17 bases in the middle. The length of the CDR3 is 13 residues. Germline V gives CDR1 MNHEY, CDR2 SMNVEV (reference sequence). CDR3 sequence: CASSAGAGGKQYF. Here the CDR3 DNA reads TGTGCCAGCAGCGCGGGGGCAGGTGGCAAGCAGTACTTC.

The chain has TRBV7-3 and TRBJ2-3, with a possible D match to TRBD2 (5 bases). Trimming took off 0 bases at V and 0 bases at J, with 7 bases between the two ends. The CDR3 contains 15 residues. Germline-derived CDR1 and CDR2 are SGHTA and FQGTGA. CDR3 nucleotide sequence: TGTGCCAGCAGCTTAACGAGGACTAGCACAGATACGCAGTATTTT. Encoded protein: CASSLTRTSTDTQYF.